The rows below give T cell receptor beta chains drawn from one sample of a study of cytomegalovirus exposure and HLA in healthy donors. TCRdb keeps only in-frame clones here, not all; method: immunoSEQ multiplex PCR. Recorded here are under 100,000 clones; the top ten clones represent around 4.4%. Sequenced sample: PBMCs. The source of these receptors is a man aged 25 to 40 in good health and CMV-seronegative. Both conserved end residues are part of each CDR3. D genes are given only for firm matches.

TRBJ2-7 . TRBV30 TGTGCCTGGAGTTCCCTCAGCGCCTACGAGCAGTACTTC CAWSSLSAYEQYF
TRBJ2-7 TRBD1 TRBV6-6 TGTGCCAGCAGTTACTCGGGACAGGGGACCGAGCAGTACTTC CASSYSGQGTEQYF
TRBJ2-2 TRBD2 TRBV4-3 TGCGCCAGCAGCCAAGTGGGGAGACTAGCCGGACCGAACACCGGGGAGCTGTTTTTT CASSQVGRLAGPNTGELFF
TRBJ1-2 . TRBV7-2 TGTGCCAGCAGCCAGAGGGGGGGCTATGGCTACACCTTC CASSQRGGYGYTF
TRBJ2-7 . TRBV19 TGTGCCAGTAGAACAGGAGCCGGGACTCAGCAGTACTTC CASRTGAGTQQYF
TRBJ1-1 TRBD1 TRBV19 TGTGCCAGTAGTAGTTGGGACAGGGGTGAAGCTTTCTTT CASSSWDRGEAFF
TRBJ2-7 TRBD2 TRBV7-7 TGTGCCAGCAGCTTAGGTAGGGGACTATCCTCCTACGAGCAGTACTTC CASSLGRGLSSYEQYF
TRBJ2-3 TRBD1 TRBV11-2 TGTGCCAGCAGCTCGGACAGGACAGATACGCAGTATTTT CASSSDRTDTQYF
TRBJ2-7 . TRBV30 TGTGCCTGGGGCCCAGTAAGCGAGCAGTACTTC CAWGPVSEQYF
TRBJ1-3 . TRBV4-3 TGCGCCAGCAGTCGAACCCACGGAGGGGGAAACACCATATATTTT CASSRTHGGGNTIYF